This is a list of T cell receptor beta chains from one sample in a study of Ad26.COV2.S vaccination and SARS-CoV-2 variants. Here immunoSEQ multiplex PCR was the method, and the copy in TCRdb shows in-frame clones only, minus some. Among some 480,000 clones listed, roughly 89% were seen once. The sequences come from peripheral blood, collected in a trial of Ad26.COV2.S vaccine versus placebo. The receptors shown here come from a person aged 18-65 years who received the Ad26.COV2.S COVID-19 vaccine or a placebo. CDR3s include the opening cysteine and the closing phenylalanine or tryptophan. A D gene is named only where the DNA matches it firmly. Size is omitted from some rows. Given values are once, few, many or a class for expanded clones.

j_call	d_call	clone_size	cdr3_length	v_call	cdr3_aa	cdr3_nt
TRBJ2-6	.	.	15	TRBV19	CASNGGRSGANVLTF	TGTGCCAGTAACGGGGGGCGGTCTGGGGCCAACGTCCTGACTTTC
TRBJ2-1	.	.	9	TRBV19	CASPREQFF	TGTGCCAGCCCGCGGGAGCAGTTCTTC
TRBJ2-3	.	.	10	TRBV30	CAWSRGTQYF	TGTGCCTGGTCTCGGGGTACGCAGTATTTT
TRBJ1-2	.	.	14	TRBV6-5	CASSYGQSDYGYTF	TGTGCCAGCAGTTACGGACAGTCCGACTATGGCTACACCTTC
TRBJ2-3	TRBD2	once	15	TRBV15	CATSRGEGRTDTQYF	TGTGCCACCAGCAGGGGGGAGGGCCGCACAGATACGCAGTATTTT
TRBJ2-1	TRBD2	.	15	TRBV6-6	CASKEGRGTYNEQFF	TGTGCCAGCAAAGAAGGGCGGGGGACTTACAATGAGCAGTTCTTC
TRBJ1-3	.	once	15	TRBV15	CATSSHRVSGNTIYF	TGTGCCACCAGCTCCCACCGCGTCTCTGGAAACACCATATATTTT
TRBJ2-1	TRBD1	once	14	TRBV10-1	CASPGTGPYNEQFF	TGCGCCAGCCCCGGGACAGGGCCCTACAATGAGCAGTTCTTC
TRBJ2-3	.	.	14	TRBV9	CASSVTDRTDTQYF	TGTGCCAGCAGCGTTACGGACAGAACAGATACGCAGTATTTT
TRBJ2-5	TRBD2	.	16	TRBV7-2	CASSGGRGLAQETQYF	TGTGCCAGCAGCGGAGGGAGGGGACTGGCTCAAGAGACCCAGTACTTC
TRBJ2-1	TRBD2	.	15	TRBV24-1	CATSELPSGTSEQFF	TGTGCCACCAGTGAGCTCCCTAGCGGGACCAGTGAGCAGTTCTTC
TRBJ2-5	.	.	14	TRBV25-1	CASSDSAKGETQYF	TGTGCCAGCAGTGACTCGGCGAAGGGAGAGACCCAGTACTTC
TRBJ2-7	.	.	13	TRBV4-3	CASSPARTYEQYF	TGCGCCAGCAGCCCGGCTAGAACCTACGAGCAGTACTTC
TRBJ1-2	TRBD1	.	13	TRBV29-1	CSVEEGANYGYTF	TGCAGCGTTGAGGAGGGGGCGAACTATGGCTACACCTTC
TRBJ1-1	.	.	14	TRBV5-1	CASSLVAANTEAFF	TGCGCCAGCAGCTTGGTGGCAGCGAACACTGAAGCTTTCTTT
TRBJ1-2	.	.	13	TRBV27	CASRQGRDYGYTF	TGTGCCAGCAGACAGGGAAGAGACTATGGCTACACCTTC
TRBJ1-1	.	once	13	TRBV28	CASGRGTNTEAFF	TGTGCCAGCGGACGGGGGACAAACACTGAAGCTTTCTTT
TRBJ2-1	.	.	14	TRBV20-1	CSASAMSSYNEQFF	TGCAGTGCTAGTGCCATGAGCTCCTACAATGAGCAGTTCTTC
TRBJ2-5	.	.	16	TRBV27	CASSSRGIAAIETQYF	TGTGCCAGCAGTTCCCGCGGGATAGCGGCAATAGAGACCCAGTACTTC
TRBJ1-2	TRBD1	.	14	TRBV28	CASSLTAGGDGYTF	TGTGCCAGCAGTTTAACGGCAGGGGGCGATGGCTACACCTTC
TRBJ1-6	.	.	15	TRBV4-3	CASSQGSQANSPLHF	TGCGCCAGCAGCCAAGGTTCGCAGGCTAATTCACCCCTCCACTTT
TRBJ1-2	.	.	13	TRBV7-3	CASSLNAIDGYTF	TGTGCCAGCAGCTTAAACGCAATAGATGGCTACACCTTC
TRBJ2-2	.	.	14	TRBV28	CASSLTVPPGELFF	TGTGCCAGCAGTTTAACAGTACCTCCCGGGGAGCTGTTTTTT
TRBJ1-2	.	once	13	TRBV30	CAWSVQGDYGYTF	TGTGCCTGGAGTGTACAGGGCGACTATGGCTACACCTTC
TRBJ1-3	.	.	12	TRBV29-1	CSVTEAGNTIYF	TGCAGCGTTACCGAGGCTGGAAACACCATATATTTT
TRBJ2-7	.	.	13	TRBV7-2	CASSLLSVYEQYF	TGTGCCAGCAGCTTACTCAGCGTTTACGAGCAGTACTTC
TRBJ2-1	TRBD2	.	15	TRBV9	CASSPRTSGSNEQFF	TGTGCCAGCAGCCCGCGGACTAGCGGCAGCAATGAGCAGTTCTTC
TRBJ2-3	.	.	14	TRBV7-2	CASSLRQGIDTQYF	TGTGCCAGCAGCTTACGGCAGGGGATAGATACGCAGTATTTT
TRBJ2-3	TRBD2	.	15	TRBV19	CASSRTGGGTDTQYF	TGTGCCAGTAGTCGAACGGGAGGGGGCACAGATACGCAGTATTTT
TRBJ1-5	TRBD1	.	17	TRBV28	CASGTNWTGGKSQPQHF	TGTGCCAGCGGGACCAATTGGACAGGGGGCAAGAGTCAGCCCCAGCATTTT
TRBJ2-2	TRBD1	.	16	TRBV6-2/TRBV6-3	CASSYSRTGGIGELFF	TGTGCCAGCAGTTACTCGAGAACAGGGGGCATCGGGGAGCTGTTTTTT
TRBJ1-6	.	.	14	TRBV3-1/TRBV3-2	CASSVGSGDSPLHF	TGTGCCAGCAGCGTGGGGTCGGGTGATTCACCCCTCCACTTT
TRBJ2-1	TRBD2	.	16	TRBV11-2	CASSRGDLGIYNEQFF	TGTGCCAGCAGCCGGGGGGACTTAGGGATCTACAATGAGCAGTTCTTC
TRBJ2-1	TRBD2	.	14	TRBV19	CASSISGTRNEQFF	TGTGCCAGTAGTATATCCGGGACTAGAAATGAGCAGTTCTTC
TRBJ2-3	.	.	13	TRBV29-1	CSANGITTDTQYF	TGCAGCGCCAACGGGATAACTACAGATACGCAGTATTTT
TRBJ2-1	.	.	11	TRBV20-1	CSASTNPPPFF	TGCAGTGCCTCGACTAACCCCCCCCCGTTCTTC
TRBJ2-1	TRBD1	few	13	TRBV28	CASSEATGAEQFF	TGTGCCAGCAGTGAGGCGACAGGGGCTGAGCAGTTCTTC
TRBJ1-3	.	.	15	TRBV5-8	CASRVEGNSGNTIYF	TGTGCCAGCCGCGTTGAGGGGAACTCTGGAAACACCATATATTTT
TRBJ2-2	TRBD1	.	14	TRBV5-4	CASSGDSDTGELFF	TGTGCCAGCAGTGGGGACAGTGACACCGGGGAGCTGTTTTTT
TRBJ2-3	.	.	13	TRBV2	CASTAPSTDTQYF	TGTGCCAGCACGGCGCCTAGCACAGATACGCAGTATTTT
TRBJ2-3	TRBD1	.	15	TRBV6-2/TRBV6-3	CASSARQGRADTQYF	TGTGCCAGCAGTGCCCGACAGGGGCGGGCAGATACGCAGTATTTT
TRBJ1-6	.	.	14	TRBV28	CASIQGGVNSPLHF	TGTGCCAGCATACAGGGAGGTGTCAATTCACCCCTCCACTTT
TRBJ2-7	.	.	16	TRBV7-9	CASSWGWGDYSYEQYF	TGTGCCAGCAGCTGGGGGTGGGGCGACTATTCCTACGAGCAGTACTTC
TRBJ1-2	TRBD1	.	15	TRBV10-3	CAISRDTGTGLGYTF	TGTGCCATCAGTAGAGACACCGGGACAGGGCTCGGCTACACCTTC
TRBJ1-6	TRBD1	once	13	TRBV2	CASTGGLGSPLHF	TGTGCCAGCACAGGGGGCTTAGGGTCACCCCTCCACTTT
TRBJ2-7	.	.	13	TRBV2	CASLGGPTYEQYF	TGTGCCAGCCTCGGAGGACCCACCTACGAGCAGTACTTC
TRBJ2-2	.	.	17	TRBV19	CASSILISETYTGELFF	TGTGCCAGTAGTATCCTCATCAGCGAGACCTATACCGGGGAGCTGTTTTTT
TRBJ2-7	.	.	15	TRBV19	CASSILPGEGYEQYF	TGTGCCAGTAGTATTCTTCCAGGAGAAGGTTACGAGCAGTACTTC
TRBJ2-2	.	.	14	TRBV24-1	CATRGAGATGELFF	TGTGCCACCCGGGGGGCAGGGGCCACCGGGGAGCTGTTTTTT
TRBJ1-1	.	.	10	TRBV30	CAWGSFSAFF	TGTGCCTGGGGGAGTTTTTCAGCTTTCTTT
TRBJ1-6	.	.	14	TRBV28	CASSPSSYNSPLHF	TGTGCCAGCAGTCCGAGCTCCTATAATTCACCCCTCCACTTT
TRBJ1-1	TRBD1	.	15	TRBV7-2	CASSSDRGYNTEAFF	TGTGCCAGCAGTTCGGACAGGGGGTATAACACTGAAGCTTTCTTT
TRBJ1-2	.	.	14	TRBV5-1	CASSQDSLSYGYTF	TGCGCCAGCAGCCAGGACAGCCTTAGCTATGGCTACACCTTC
TRBJ2-2	TRBD2	.	16	TRBV9	CASSANLAGNTGELFF	TGTGCCAGCAGCGCCAATCTAGCGGGGAACACCGGGGAGCTGTTTTTT
TRBJ1-2	.	few	14	TRBV4-1	CASSQEARGYGYTF	TGCGCCAGCAGCCAAGAGGCCAGGGGCTATGGCTACACCTTC